The present T cell receptor beta chain was sequenced within a study of metastatic and nonmetastatic thyroid tumors. About the research overall: Across peripheral blood and tumor or nodule tissue samples taken from malignant and benign thyroid patients, the repertoires were compared with one another. Points from the study as a whole: TCR beta diversity was reportedly significantly higher in malignant thyroid tumors than benign nodules, in blood and tumor.

Note on this clone: Antigen unknown. The CDR3 end shows no conserved phenylalanine or tryptophan, and so a read error is likely.

Germline V gives CDR1 ENHRY, CDR2 SYGVKD. With 10 bases clipped from V and 2 bases from J, the junction kept 7 bases outside the gene matches. There are 13 residues in the CDR3. Thyroid surgery was preceded by no treatment in any patient. Original processing notes: Across clinicopathological groups, CDR3 differences served as the basis for building a distant-metastasis classifier for papillary thyroid cancer. Using MiXCR, TCRdb re-called clones from the PCR reads. It is TCRdb's table, rather than the study itself, that gives the V and J calls and clone size. This sample has around 19,000 clones, with around 15% found just once.

The chain joins TRBV10-3 to TRBJ2-5; 7 bases map to TRBD2. The TCR originated in a female donor with papillary thyroid cancer or a benign thyroid nodule (not recorded which). Some clones in this sample may be carry-over from other donors' samples. The source material was tumor tissue. The CDR3 spells CATQGLPQETQYS. The CDR3, as DNA: TGTGCCACCCAGGGACTACCACAAGAGACCCAGTACTCC.